What follows are 5 T cell receptor beta chains derived from one specimen sequenced in a study of neurological immune-mediated disorders (dated by TCRdb to between 2017 and 2020). The library was built by means of 5' RACE. The reads were generated on an Illumina HiSeq 2500. The public reads were quality trimmed at Q25 with fastp and then assembled into clones with MiXCR by TCRdb, keeping productive beta chains. Under each unique CDR3 protein, matching rows form one entry showing the most common genes and DNA. The sample has about 25,000 distinct CDR3 sequences on record, around 3.4% of them singletons. Clones ranked in the top ten supply 6% to 8% of the sample. Sequencing input: PBMCs. Every receptor here comes from a woman aged 25 to 45 with multiple sclerosis.

This clonotype rates as medium-sized. This chain joins TRBV15 and TRBJ2-1, with 8 positions matching TRBD2. This CDR3 is 17 amino acids long. Germline V CDR1 and CDR2: LNHNV, YYDKDF (reference sequence). Trimming at V came to 0 bases and at J to 3 bases, leaving 7 bases not matched to a gene. DNA of the CDR3: TGTGCCACCAGCAGAGATCCGTGGACTAGCCTCTACAATGAGCAGTTCTTC. Encoded protein: CATSRDPWTSLYNEQFF.

This clonotype came up many times. The rearrangement links TRBV5-6 to TRBJ1-1, with 9 bases matching TRBD1. Germline lookup yields CDR1 SGHDT and CDR2 YYEEEE. V was clipped by 4 bases and J by 11 bases; unmatched bases: 15. This CDR3 has 15 residues. The CDR3 sequence is CASSISPGTGMGAFF. The CDR3 coding sequence is TGTGCCAGCAGCATAAGTCCCGGGACAGGGATGGGGGCTTTCTTT. The full variable domain, completed using reference TRBV5-6 and TRBJ1-1, is DAGVTQSPTHLIKTRGQQVTLRCSPKSGHDTVSWYQQALGQGPQFIFQYYEEEERQRGNFPDRFSGHQFPNYSSELNVNALLLGDSALYLCASSISPGTGMGAFFGQGTRLTVV.

This clonotype appeared many times. The V gene is TRBV20-1, the J gene TRBJ1-2; 8 bases match TRBD1. CDR1 and CDR2 from the germline V gene are DFQATT and SNEGSKA (reference sequence). The CDR3 has 13 residues. V lost 4 bases to trimming and J lost 7 bases; unmatched junction nucleotides: 8. The CDR3 DNA is TGCAGTGCTACCCCGACAGGGGCGATTGGCTACACCTTC. This codes for CSATPTGAIGYTF.

This clonotype came up many times. The chain uses TRBV27 and TRBJ1-6, with TRBD1 as a possible D gene (5 bases). The CDR3 runs to 13 residues. The V and J ends lost 7 bases and 9 bases respectively, with 13 bases between them. Germline V gives CDR1 MNHEY, CDR2 SMNVEV (reference sequence). The CDR3 region has the DNA TGTGCCAGCACCAGACAGTATGGTTCACCCCTCCACTTT. Translation: CASTRQYGSPLHF.

A few counts support this clonotype. A much more abundant neighbour one base away suggests this may be a read error. This chain connects TRBV12-3 or TRBV12-4 to TRBJ2-7, with D hard to call. Trimming shortened V by 4 bases and J by 3 bases, and 10 bases separated the two germline ends. CDR3 length: 13 residues. The CDR3 region is CASSSGILYEQYF. The CDR3 DNA sequence: TGTGCCAGCAGTTCGGGTATCCTCTACGAGCAGTACTTC.